This T cell receptor beta chain was captured by sequencing in a study of regulatory T cells in long-lasting Graves disease. Time point given: persistent/refractory GD, antithyroid drugs over 5 years with positive TRAb. There was RNA extracted from PBMCs, and the TCR library was made from it. As a group, patients came from one endocrinology department in Xi'an, China. For TCR beta, libraries came from iRepertoire HTBI primers and Arm-PCR of CDR3 regions. TCRdb re-analysed the multiplex PCR reads in MiXCR, keeping a single row per CDR3 protein. The sample shows 430,000 or so distinct CDR3 sequences, roughly 21% of them seen only once. This clonotype showed up many times. This sample comprised peripheral blood mononuclear cells (PBMCs), obtained when the disease was refractory, from a patient treated with antithyroid drugs. The sequence was collected from a female donor with Graves disease.

CDR3 residues: CASSSRQEGHTIYF. The CDR3 DNA is TGTGCCAGCAGTTCCAGACAGGAGGGACACACCATATATTTT. The chain joins TRBV28 to TRBJ1-3; tentatively, D is TRBD1 (6 bases). CDR3 length: 14 residues. The germline V gene has CDR1 MDHEN and CDR2 SYDVKM. V was cut by 4 bases and J by 8 bases, with 15 bases left in between.